Listed below are T cell receptor beta chains from one sample, sequenced in a study of blood T cell repertoires in COVID-19. Using immunoSEQ multiplex PCR, the repertoire was profiled, and TCRdb retains in-frame clones only, with some absent. The table lists about 210,000 clones, just under 90% of them singletons. The sequenced sample consisted of PBMCs or T cells enriched from blood (not recorded which). The receptors were gathered from a young man who had recovered from COVID-19. CDR3s include the opening cysteine and the closing phenylalanine or tryptophan. The D gene is left open where the match is weak. The size entry is marked missing in some rows and otherwise reads once, few, many or a size class.

v_gene	d_gene	abundance	j_gene	CDR3nt	CDR3aa
TRBV10-3	-	few	TRBJ1-5	TGTGCCATCAGTGAGTCGGCAGGGATTCAGCCCCAGCATTTT	CAISESAGIQPQHF
TRBV6-2/TRBV6-3	TRBD1	-	TRBJ1-1	TGTGCCAGCAGTTCCTCCGGGACAGGTCTCAGGGCTTTCTTT	CASSSSGTGLRAFF
TRBV3-1/TRBV3-2	TRBD2	-	TRBJ2-7	TGTGCCAGCAGCGAGGGACTAGCGGATACCTACGAGCAGTACTTC	CASSEGLADTYEQYF
TRBV6-5	-	-	TRBJ1-1	TGTGCCAGCAGCCCCGGGGGGGGAGAAGCTTTCTTT	CASSPGGGEAFF
TRBV12-5	TRBD1	-	TRBJ2-3	TGTGCTAGTGGTGGGGACAGGGGGGTCACAGATACGCAGTATTTT	CASGGDRGVTDTQYF
TRBV7-9	-	once	TRBJ1-3	TGTGCCAGCAGCTTAGCGCTGGCCACTGGAAACACCATATATTTT	CASSLALATGNTIYF
TRBV3-1/TRBV3-2	-	-	TRBJ2-1	TGTGCCAGCAGCCACGAGGGGAGGGGGGGCCCGTATCGGGAGCAGTTCTTC	CASSHEGRGGPYREQFF
TRBV10-3	-	-	TRBJ1-4	TGTGCCATCAGTGAGTCGAGAGAAAAACTGTTTTTT	CAISESREKLFF
TRBV5-1	TRBD2	-	TRBJ2-6	TGCGCCAGCAGCTCTGCCGGGACTAGTGAATTAGACGTCCTGACTTTC	CASSSAGTSELDVLTF
TRBV9	TRBD1	-	TRBJ1-4	TGTGCCAGCAGCGTAGACGCAGGGGGATCGACTAATGAAAAACTGTTTTTT	CASSVDAGGSTNEKLFF
TRBV5-4	-	-	TRBJ1-6	TGTGCCAGCAGTACCGGCCCCGACGGGAATTCACCCCTCCACTTT	CASSTGPDGNSPLHF
TRBV4-3	-	-	TRBJ2-5	TGCGCCAGCAGCCAAGATACAAGAAAAGAGACCCAGTACTTC	CASSQDTRKETQYF
TRBV28	TRBD2	-	TRBJ2-7	TGTGCCAGCAGTTTGGCTGGACTAGCGGGAGCCTACGAGCAGTACTTC	CASSLAGLAGAYEQYF
TRBV29-1	TRBD2	-	TRBJ2-1	TGCAGCGTTGAGAACATTAGCGGGGGGGCGTACAATGAGCAGTTCTTC	CSVENISGGAYNEQFF
TRBV11-3	TRBD2	-	TRBJ2-3	TGTGCCAGCAGCTTAGTGGGGACTAGTCAAGATACGCAGTATTTT	CASSLVGTSQDTQYF
TRBV9	-	-	TRBJ2-1	TGTGCCAGCAGCCCACGACTCGACTCCTACAATGAGCAGTTCTTC	CASSPRLDSYNEQFF
TRBV13	-	-	TRBJ1-1	TGTGCCAGCAGCGTCGGGGGGGGCGGCACTGAAGCTTTCTTT	CASSVGGGGTEAFF
TRBV6-2/TRBV6-3	-	-	TRBJ2-5	TGTGCCAGCAGTTACCCTCCAGGGCTCGACCGGCCAGAGACCCAGTACTTC	CASSYPPGLDRPETQYF
TRBV19	TRBD2	-	TRBJ2-7	TGTGCCAGTAGTCTCGGACTAGCGGGTTACGAGCAGTACTTC	CASSLGLAGYEQYF
TRBV5-4	TRBD2	-	TRBJ2-5	TGTGCCAGCAGCTTGGGACTAGCGGGGGGAGAGACCCAGTACTTC	CASSLGLAGGETQYF
TRBV27	TRBD1	-	TRBJ2-5	TGTGCCAGCAGTTTAAAAGGGGGCGGGGAGACCCAGTACTTC	CASSLKGGGETQYF
TRBV18	-	-	TRBJ1-5	TGTGCCAGCTCACCCGGTAGCGCGAGCAATCAGCCCCAGCATTTT	CASSPGSASNQPQHF
TRBV19	TRBD1	-	TRBJ2-4	TGTGCCAGTAGATGGACAGGGGATCCCATTCAGTACTTC	CASRWTGDPIQYF
TRBV6-5	TRBD2	-	TRBJ2-7	TGTGCCACTCGAGGACAGCGGGAGGGCTACGAGCAGTACTTC	CATRGQREGYEQYF
TRBV7-2	-	-	TRBJ2-2	TGTGCCAGCACCCTCCTACAGAGCACCGGGGAGCTGTTTTTT	CASTLLQSTGELFF
TRBV6-5	-	-	TRBJ1-2	TGTGCCAGCAATCCCGGGATTCTCTATGGCTACACCTTC	CASNPGILYGYTF
TRBV5-5	-	-	TRBJ2-5	TGTGCCAGCAGCTTTAACAGTGCCCAAGAGACCCAGTACTTC	CASSFNSAQETQYF
TRBV4-1	-	once	TRBJ1-5	TGCGCCAGCAGCCAAACGGGAGCAGGTCAGCCCCAGCATTTT	CASSQTGAGQPQHF
TRBV10-2	TRBD2	-	TRBJ2-1	TGCGCCAGCCGACTAGCGGGAGGTGAGCAGTTCTTC	CASRLAGGEQFF
TRBV19	TRBD1	-	TRBJ2-4	TGTGCCAGTAGAAGACAGGGTTCGTTCGCCAAAAACATTCAGTACTTC	CASRRQGSFAKNIQYF
TRBV30	TRBD2	-	TRBJ2-2	TGTGCCTGGAGTGTTTATCCTCAATCGCTGGCGGGGGACCCCACCGGGGAGCTGTTTTTT	CAWSVYPQSLAGDPTGELFF
TRBV27	-	once	TRBJ1-1	TGTGCCAGCAGTTCCCCTAGGGGGGGAGCGAACACTGAAGCTTTCTTT	CASSSPRGGANTEAFF
TRBV4-2	-	-	TRBJ2-6	TGTGCCAGCAGCCAAGATCGTTCCTCTGGGGCCAACGTCCTGACTTTC	CASSQDRSSGANVLTF
TRBV5-6	-	-	TRBJ2-5	TGTGCCAGCAGCTTGCCACAGGTTAGGACAGAGACCCAGTACTTC	CASSLPQVRTETQYF
TRBV28	-	-	TRBJ1-6	TGTGCCAGCAGCATGGGCGTCAGCTCCTATAATTCACCCCTCCACTTT	CASSMGVSSYNSPLHF
TRBV28	TRBD1	-	TRBJ2-7	TGTGCCAGCATCCCTTCAAAACAGGGGGCCTACGAGCAGTACTTC	CASIPSKQGAYEQYF
TRBV12-3/TRBV12-4	TRBD1	-	TRBJ2-7	TGTGCCAGCAGTTCCGGACAGGGGCACGAGCAGTACTTC	CASSSGQGHEQYF